The 30 T cell receptor beta chains below all came from one sample that was sequenced in a study of blood T cell repertoires in COVID-19. Method: immunoSEQ multiplex PCR; TCRdb's copy keeps in-frame clones and lacks some. The sample contains 120,000 or so clones, around 87% of which appear only once. Sequencing was carried out using peripheral blood. All receptors derive from a woman aged 55-69 years with acute or convalescent COVID-19.

This chain links TRBV9 with TRBJ2-7, with D tentatively TRBD1 (7 bases). Trimming removed 0 bases at V and 6 bases at J, with 10 bases between. Per germline, CDR1 SGDLS and CDR2 YYNGEE. The CDR3 length is 13 residues. This CDR3 is CASSVGQGGEQYF. The CDR3 DNA reads as TGTGCCAGCAGCGTAGGGCAGGGGGGCGAGCAGTACTTC.

The chain carries TRBV27 and TRBJ2-3; 9 bases are a match to TRBD2. V was clipped by 0 bases and J by 1 base; unmatched bases: 5. This CDR3 is 17 amino acids long. CDR1 and CDR2 from the germline V gene are MNHEY and SMNVEV (reference sequence). As DNA, the CDR3 is TGTGCCAGCAGTTTATCCCGGACTAGCGCCCGCACAGATACGCAGTATTTT. It encodes CASSLSRTSARTDTQYF.

V and J are TRBV3-1 (or the pseudogene TRBV3-2) and TRBJ1-1; no definite D call. Germline CDR1 LGHDT, CDR2 YNNKEL (reference sequence). The CDR3 runs to 14 residues. The V gene lost 8 bases and the J gene lost 5 bases, with 18 bases spanning the gap. This chain's CDR3 is CASSTYGGETEAFF. Written as DNA, the CDR3 is TGTGCCAGCTCTACTTATGGAGGAGAAACTGAAGCTTTCTTT.

The chain has TRBV10-3 and TRBJ2-7, with 7 bases matching TRBD2. The V gene end was trimmed by 4 bases and the J gene end by 10 bases; junction bases not matched to a gene: 13. Germline CDR1 is ENHRY and CDR2 is SYGVKD. The CDR3 runs to 14 residues. The DNA for the CDR3 is TGTGCCATCAGTGCCTCGTTAGATAGCGGGCAACAGTACGTC. Residues: CAISASLDSGQQYV.

This clone was seen only a few times. The DNA for the CDR3 is TGTGCCAGCAGCTTGGAGGTAGGGACTACCTACGAGCAGTACTTC. Its translation: CASSLEVGTTYEQYF. The chain links TRBV5-5 to TRBJ2-7; 7 bases line up with TRBD2. Germline CDR1 SGHKS, CDR2 YYEKEE (reference sequence). The CDR3 runs to 15 residues. V gave up 0 bases and J gave up 2 bases; unmatched junction bases: 5.

The genes are TRBV4-1 and TRBJ2-2, with 10 positions matching TRBD2. The germline V gene encodes CDR1 MGHRA and CDR2 YSYEKL. The J segment lost 1 base and the V segment lost 0 bases, leaving 5 bases of the junction unmatched. CDR3 length: 18 residues. CDR3: CASSQEGSSGGNTGELFF. The DNA for the CDR3 is TGCGCCAGCAGCCAAGAGGGATCTAGCGGGGGGAACACCGGGGAGCTGTTTTTT.

As DNA, the CDR3 is TGTGCCACCGGAGACAGGGAAGGTGGCTACACCTTC. Amino acids: CATGDREGGYTF. V and J are TRBV28 and TRBJ1-2, with TRBD1 matching 7 bases. Germline V CDR1 and CDR2: MDHEN, SYDVKM. With 10 bases clipped from V and 7 bases from J, the junction kept 9 bases outside the gene matches. This CDR3 has 12 residues.

The CDR3 coding sequence is TGTGCCAGCAGCTTAGGGTGGCTGGACACCATATATTTT. This translates into CASSLGWLDTIYF. The V and J genes are TRBV7-9 and TRBJ1-3, with D unclear. This CDR3 is 13 amino acids long. V was clipped by 1 base and J by 8 bases, with 9 bases between them. Germline V lookup: CDR1 SEHNR, CDR2 FQNEAQ (reference sequence). Drawing the rest from reference TRBV7-9 and TRBJ1-3, the complete variable domain is DTGVSQNPRHKITKRGQNVTFRCDPISEHNRLYWYRQTLGQGPEFLTYFQNEAQLEKSRLLSDRFSAERPKGSFSTLEIQRTEQGDSAMYLCASSLGWLDTIYFGEGSWLTVV.

Only a few counts were recorded for this clone. This chain uses TRBV27 with TRBJ1-2, with D possibly TRBD1 on 6 matching bases. The germline V gene has CDR1 MNHEY and CDR2 SMNVEV (reference sequence). V gave up 1 base and J gave up 5 bases, with 17 bases separating them. The CDR3 loop spans 16 amino acids. CDR3 residues: CASSLFARGEIYGYTF. For the CDR3, the DNA is TGTGCCAGCAGTTTATTCGCCAGGGGCGAAATTTATGGCTACACCTTC.

The chain employs TRBV12-3 or TRBV12-4 and TRBJ1-4; D is ambiguous. V was clipped by 1 base and J by 11 bases, with 8 bases between them. The CDR3 contains 12 residues. The CDR3 loop is CASSLVGGKLFF. The CDR3 DNA follows: TGTGCCAGCAGTTTAGTAGGAGGGAAACTGTTTTTT.

A remark on this clone: Other DNA variants within this sample encode the same CDR3. The chain recombines TRBV2 with TRBJ2-1, with 7 bases identical to TRBD1. Trimming cost V 3 bases and J 4 bases; bases outside gene matches: 3. This CDR3 has 14 residues. Germline CDR1 is SNHLY and CDR2 is FYNNEI. CDR3 sequence (DNA): TGTGCCAGCAGTGACAGGACAGGTTACAATGAGCAGTTCTTC. It codes for CASSDRTGYNEQFF.

The V gene is TRBV5-1, the J gene TRBJ2-7, with 8 bases identical to TRBD1. Losses at the gene ends were 4 bases for V and 6 bases for J; bases not matched to a gene: 6. This CDR3 comprises 13 residues. The germline gives CDR1 SGHRS, CDR2 YFSETQ. The CDR3 reads CASSTRGPGEQYF. The DNA of the CDR3 is TGCGCCAGCAGCACCAGGGGGCCAGGCGAGCAGTACTTC.

In the case of this clone: The CDR3 does not close with the conserved phenylalanine or tryptophan, likely indicating a read error. This sequence joins TRBV12-3 or TRBV12-4 and TRBJ2-4; D is perhaps TRBD1 (5 bases). Trimming took off 4 bases at V and 7 bases at J, with 5 bases between the two ends. This CDR3 contains 11 residues. The CDR3 reads CASSSGNIQYL. The CDR3, as DNA: TGTGCCAGCAGTTCAGGGAACATTCAGTACCTC.

The chain employs TRBV27 and TRBJ1-2; D is ambiguous. V lost 4 bases and J 6 bases, leaving 12 bases between the germline ends. CDR3 length: 13 amino acids. Germline V gene sequence: CDR1 MNHEY, CDR2 SMNVEV (reference sequence). The CDR3 nucleotides are TGTGCCAGCAGTTGGACGGACGGGAATGGCTACACCTTC. Translating it yields CASSWTDGNGYTF.

The chain is built from TRBV12-3 or TRBV12-4 and TRBJ2-3; unclear D gene. The CDR3 totals 13 residues. Trimming removed 1 base at V and 6 bases at J, with 8 bases between. The CDR3 DNA reads TGTGCCAGCAGTTTAGGAGAGGTGGATACGCAGTATTTT. Translated: CASSLGEVDTQYF.

The chain links TRBV7-9 to TRBJ1-5; 8 bases map to TRBD1. V lost 5 bases to trimming and J lost 7 bases; unmatched junction nucleotides: 7. Germline CDR1 is SEHNR and CDR2 is FQNEAQ (reference sequence). The CDR3 totals 14 residues. The DNA for the CDR3 is TGTGCCAGCAGCAAACAGGGGGATAGGCAGCCCCAGCATTTT. Its protein is CASSKQGDRQPQHF.

The V and J genes are TRBV20-1 and TRBJ1-5, with a weak D call TRBD1 (5 bases). Germline CDR1 DFQATT, CDR2 SNEGSKA (reference sequence). V was clipped by 3 bases and J by 7 bases, with 13 bases between them. The CDR3 sequence is 13 residues long. The CDR3 coding sequence is TGCAGTGCTAGTCGGGGGGTTGGGCAGCCCCAGCATTTT. Translating it yields CSASRGVGQPQHF.

The chain has TRBV28 and TRBJ2-7; TRBD2 matches at 10 bases. This CDR3 region has 15 residues. J was trimmed by 4 bases and V by 5 bases; bases with no gene match: 8. The germline gives CDR1 MDHEN, CDR2 SYDVKM. The CDR3: CASSRTSGRGYEQYF. CDR3 bases: TGTGCCAGCAGTAGGACGAGCGGGAGGGGATACGAGCAGTACTTC.

This clone has just one count. This chain connects TRBV27 to TRBJ2-1, with 15 bases lining up with TRBD2. Germline trimming cut 5 bases from V and 0 bases from J; bases unmatched to any gene: 8. The CDR3 consists of 19 residues. Germline V gene data show CDR1 as MNHEY and CDR2 as SMNVEV (reference sequence). The DNA of the CDR3 is TGTGCCAGCAGTCCCGGGACTAGCGGGAGGTACAGCTCCTACAATGAGCAGTTCTTC. Translating gives CASSPGTSGRYSSYNEQFF.

The rearrangement links TRBV27 to TRBJ1-6; D possibly corresponds to TRBD1 (5 bases). The CDR3 length is 14 residues. With 7 bases removed from V and 6 bases from J, the gap between germline ends came to 13 bases. CDR1 is MNHEY and CDR2 is SMNVEV in the germline V gene (reference sequence). The CDR3 region has the DNA TGTGCCAGCACTGGACAAAGGGGTAATTCACCCCTCCACTTT. This encodes CASTGQRGNSPLHF.

The chain uses TRBV5-1 and TRBJ2-1, with 10 bases fitting TRBD2. V lost 7 bases, J lost 4 bases, and 5 bases stayed unmatched. The CDR3 has 14 amino acids. Germline CDR1 reads SGHRS; CDR2 reads YFSETQ. The CDR3 protein is CASVSGRDYNEQFF. Written as DNA, the CDR3 is TGCGCCAGCGTCAGCGGGAGGGATTACAATGAGCAGTTCTTC.

This clone was recorded only once. The chain links TRBV9 to TRBJ1-2, with D unresolved. This CDR3 is 13 amino acids long. The germline CDR1 and CDR2 sequences are SGDLS and YYNGEE. The V end lost 0 bases, the J end lost 0 bases, and 3 bases lay between the germline ends. DNA for the CDR3: TGTGCCAGCAGCGTAGTCGCTAACTATGGCTACACCTTC. It encodes CASSVVANYGYTF.

This chain links TRBV29-1 with TRBJ2-1, with D perhaps TRBD1 (6 bases). CDR1 and CDR2 (germline): SQVTM, ANQGSEA. Between the trimmed V and J ends, which lost 7 bases and 5 bases, there was a span of 12 bases. This CDR3 comprises 12 residues. The CDR3: CSARDTNNEQFF. CDR3 DNA: TGCAGCGCCCGGGACACCAACAATGAGCAGTTCTTC.

The chain carries TRBV28 and TRBJ1-2, with D perhaps TRBD1 (6 bases). The germline V and J ends were trimmed by 7 bases and 2 bases, with 17 bases remaining between them. The length of the CDR3 is 15 residues. The V gene's germline CDR1 is MDHEN and CDR2 SYDVKM. The CDR3 DNA reads as TGTGCCAGCACATGGCGCGGCACAGGGAACTATGGCTACACCTTC. It codes for CASTWRGTGNYGYTF.

The rearrangement links TRBV27 to TRBJ2-7; TRBD2 matches 7 bases. The CDR3 spans 13 residues. CDR1 is MNHEY and CDR2 is SMNVEV in the germline V gene (reference sequence). The V gene end was trimmed by 4 bases and the J gene end by 13 bases; junction bases not matched to a gene: 13. Written as DNA, the CDR3 is TGTGCCAGCAGTTCATCCTATATCGGGACTACCTACTTC. It encodes CASSSSYIGTTYF.

The rearrangement uses TRBV7-9 and TRBJ1-5, with TRBD1 as a possible D gene (6 bases). CDR3 length: 14 amino acids. The germline V gene encodes CDR1 SEHNR and CDR2 FQNEAQ (reference sequence). Trimming removed 5 bases at V and 8 bases at J, with 16 bases between. CDR3 region: CASSHGQRGEPQHF. The CDR3 nucleotides read TGTGCCAGCAGCCACGGACAGCGGGGAGAGCCCCAGCATTTT.

The chain recombines TRBV7-3 with TRBJ2-1; 7 bases align to TRBD2. CDR3 length: 16 amino acids. Germline CDR1 reads SGHTA; CDR2 reads FQGTGA. The trim removed 1 base at V and 5 bases at J, leaving 8 bases unmatched. CDR3 residues: CASSLNPSGAHNEQFF. CDR3 in DNA: TGTGCCAGCAGCTTAAACCCCAGCGGGGCTCACAATGAGCAGTTCTTC.

The V call is TRBV9, the J call TRBJ1-2; D possibly corresponds to TRBD1 (5 bases). V lost 1 base and J lost 5, with 9 bases in between. Per germline, CDR1 SGDLS and CDR2 YYNGEE. The CDR3 covers 13 residues. CDR3 coding DNA: TGTGCCAGCAGCGTATTGGAGGGGTATGGCTACACCTTC. Translation gives CASSVLEGYGYTF.

The chain uses TRBV3-1 (or the pseudogene TRBV3-2) and TRBJ2-5; TRBD2 matches at 11 bases. CDR1 is LGHDT and CDR2 is YNNKEL in the germline V gene (reference sequence). With 7 bases clipped from V and 4 bases from J, the junction kept 8 bases outside the gene matches. This CDR3 is built from 15 residues. CDR3 protein: CASIDRLAGRETQYF. CDR3 sequence (DNA): TGTGCCAGCATCGACCGACTAGCGGGACGAGAGACCCAGTACTTC.

The chain carries TRBV9 and TRBJ1-1, with D unresolved. The CDR3 contains 13 residues. The germline CDR1 and CDR2 sequences are SGDLS and YYNGEE. The V and J ends lost 0 bases and 0 bases respectively, with 3 bases between them. The CDR3 loop reads CASSVALNTEAFF. The CDR3 region has the DNA TGTGCCAGCAGCGTAGCTCTGAACACTGAAGCTTTCTTT. The full variable domain, completed using reference TRBV9 and TRBJ1-1, is DSGVTQTPKHLITATGQRVTLRCSPRSGDLSVYWYQQSLDQGLQFLIQYYNGEERAKGNILERFSAQQFPDLHSELNLSSLELGDSALYFCASSVALNTEAFFGQGTRLTVV.